This TCR beta chain was captured by sequencing in a study of CD8+CD57+ T cells in acquired aplastic anemia. The overall study: Sorting CD4+ and CD8+ cells gave DNA averaging about 3.2 ug.

Previously, flow cytometry had revealed CD8+CD57+ cell expansion in the patients chosen for sequencing. Genomic DNA, serving as template, underwent TCR beta VDJ and CDR3 profiling. TCRdb reprocessed the reads via MiXCR and lists one record per CDR3 protein. The data hold approximately 130,000 distinct CDR3 sequences, with about two fifths observed a single time. Sequencing used sorted CD4+, CD8+, or CD8+CD57+ T cells (not recorded which) from PBMCs. This receptor was obtained from a human donor with aplastic anemia.

Here the CDR3 reads CASSLGGGQGNYGYTF. The CDR3 DNA is TGTGCCAGCAGCTTAGGTGGGGGACAGGGAAACTATGGCTACACCTTC. This chain links TRBV13 with TRBJ1-2; 9 nucleotides align to TRBD1. Germline V gives CDR1 PRHDT, CDR2 FYEKMQ (reference sequence). V shed 0 bases and J 2 bases; nucleotides not matched to a gene: 4. There are 16 residues in the CDR3.